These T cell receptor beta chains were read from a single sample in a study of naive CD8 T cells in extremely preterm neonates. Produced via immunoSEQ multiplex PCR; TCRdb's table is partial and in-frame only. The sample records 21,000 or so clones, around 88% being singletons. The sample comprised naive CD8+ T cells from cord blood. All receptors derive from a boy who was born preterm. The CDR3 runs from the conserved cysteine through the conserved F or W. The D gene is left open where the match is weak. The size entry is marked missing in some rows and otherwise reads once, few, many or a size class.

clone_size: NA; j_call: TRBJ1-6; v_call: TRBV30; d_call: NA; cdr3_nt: TGTGCCTGGAGGAGCTCCTATAATTCACCCCTCCACTTT; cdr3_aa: CAWRSSYNSPLHF
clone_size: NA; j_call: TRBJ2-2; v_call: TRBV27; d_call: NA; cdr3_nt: TGTGCCAGCAGTTTGGGACAGAACACCGGGGAGCTGTTTTTT; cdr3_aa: CASSLGQNTGELFF
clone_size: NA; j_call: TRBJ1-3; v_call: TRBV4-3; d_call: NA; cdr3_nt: TGCGCCAGCAGCCAAGACAGAAACTCTGGAAACACCATATATTTT; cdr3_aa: CASSQDRNSGNTIYF
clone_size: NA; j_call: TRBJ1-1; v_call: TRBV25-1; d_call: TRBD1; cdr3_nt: TGTGCCAGCAGTGAATATGATTTTTGGACAGGGACAGCTTTCTTT; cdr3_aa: CASSEYDFWTGTAFF
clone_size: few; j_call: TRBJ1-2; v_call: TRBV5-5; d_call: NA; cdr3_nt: TGTGCCAGCAGCTTGACAGGGTATGGCTACACCTTC; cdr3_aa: CASSLTGYGYTF
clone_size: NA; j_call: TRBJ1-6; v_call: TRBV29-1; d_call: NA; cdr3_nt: TGCAGCGTTGAGACGGGGGTGGGTTCACCCCTCCACTTT; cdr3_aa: CSVETGVGSPLHF
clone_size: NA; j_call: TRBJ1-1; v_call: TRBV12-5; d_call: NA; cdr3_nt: TGTGCTAGTGGTTTGTCAGTGAACACTGAAGCTTTCTTT; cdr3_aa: CASGLSVNTEAFF
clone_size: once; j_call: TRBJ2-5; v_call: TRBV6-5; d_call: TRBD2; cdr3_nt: TGTGCCAGCAGGACTAGCGGGGAGACCCAGTACTTC; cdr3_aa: CASRTSGETQYF
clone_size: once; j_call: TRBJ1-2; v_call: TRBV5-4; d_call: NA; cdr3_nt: TGTGCCAGCAGCTTGGACTATGGCTACACCTTC; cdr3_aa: CASSLDYGYTF
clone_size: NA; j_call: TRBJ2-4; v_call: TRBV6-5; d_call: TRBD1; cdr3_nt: TGTGCCAGCAGTTACGGGACAGGGGCCAAAAACATTCAGTACTTC; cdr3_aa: CASSYGTGAKNIQYF
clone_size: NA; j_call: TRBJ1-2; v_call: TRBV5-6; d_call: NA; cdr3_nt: TGTGCCAGCAGCTTGGACAACTATGGCTACACCTTC; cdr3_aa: CASSLDNYGYTF
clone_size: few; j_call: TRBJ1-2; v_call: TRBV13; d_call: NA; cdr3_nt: TGTGCCAGCAGCTTAGGACTAGGACTGAACTATGGCTACACCTTC; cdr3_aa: CASSLGLGLNYGYTF
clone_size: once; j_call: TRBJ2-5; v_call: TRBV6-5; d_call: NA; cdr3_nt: TGTGCCAGCAGTTACTCGACAGGAGAGACCCAGTACTTC; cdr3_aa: CASSYSTGETQYF
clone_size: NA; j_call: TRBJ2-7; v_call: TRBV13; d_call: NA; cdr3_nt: TGTGCCAGCAGCTTAGGCCGGGGCACCTACGAGCAGTACTTC; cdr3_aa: CASSLGRGTYEQYF
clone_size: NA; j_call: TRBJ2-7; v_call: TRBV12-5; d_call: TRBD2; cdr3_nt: TGTGCTAGTGGTTTGAAAGGACTAGCGGCCTACGAGCAGTACTTC; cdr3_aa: CASGLKGLAAYEQYF
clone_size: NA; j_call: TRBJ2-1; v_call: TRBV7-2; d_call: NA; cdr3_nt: TGTGCCAGCAGCTTAGGGGGGCCCTACAATGAGCAGTTCTTC; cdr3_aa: CASSLGGPYNEQFF
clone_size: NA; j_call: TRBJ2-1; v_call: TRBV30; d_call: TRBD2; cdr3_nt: TGTGCCTGGACCCTAGCGGGGGGGTACAATGAGCAGTTCTTC; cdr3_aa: CAWTLAGGYNEQFF
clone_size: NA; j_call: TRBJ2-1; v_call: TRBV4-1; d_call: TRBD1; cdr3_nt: TGCGCCAGCAGCCAAGACGGGACAGGGGGCAATGAGCAGTTCTTC; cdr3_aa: CASSQDGTGGNEQFF
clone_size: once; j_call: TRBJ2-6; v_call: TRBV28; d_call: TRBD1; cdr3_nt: TGTGCCAGCAGTTCGGGACAGGGGGCTGGGGCCAACGTCCTGACTTTC; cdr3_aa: CASSSGQGAGANVLTF
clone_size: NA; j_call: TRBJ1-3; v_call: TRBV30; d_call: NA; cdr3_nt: TGTGCCTGGAAGATACGGGGGGGAGGAAACACCATATATTTT; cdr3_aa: CAWKIRGGGNTIYF
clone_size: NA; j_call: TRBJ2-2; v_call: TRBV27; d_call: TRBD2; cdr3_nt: TGTGCCAGCAGGACTAGCGCCGGGGAGCTGTTTTTT; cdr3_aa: CASRTSAGELFF
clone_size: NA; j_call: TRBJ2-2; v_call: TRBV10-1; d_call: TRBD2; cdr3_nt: TGCGCCAGCAGTGAGTCTAGCGGGGACACCGGGGAGCTGTTTTTT; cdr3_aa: CASSESSGDTGELFF
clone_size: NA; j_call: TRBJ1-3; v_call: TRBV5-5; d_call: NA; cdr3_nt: TGTGCCAGCAGCTTGGGGGCTGGAAACACCATATATTTT; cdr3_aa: CASSLGAGNTIYF
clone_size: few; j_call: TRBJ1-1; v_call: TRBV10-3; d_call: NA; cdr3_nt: TGTGCCATCAGACAGAACACTGAAGCTTTCTTT; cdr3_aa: CAIRQNTEAFF
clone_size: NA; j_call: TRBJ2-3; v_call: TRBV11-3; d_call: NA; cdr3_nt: TGTGCCAGCAGCTCTCGGGGGAGCACAGATACGCAGTATTTT; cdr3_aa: CASSSRGSTDTQYF
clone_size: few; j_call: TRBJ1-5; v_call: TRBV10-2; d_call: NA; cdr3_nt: TGCGCCAGCAGTGATCAGCCCCAGCATTTT; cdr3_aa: CASSDQPQHF
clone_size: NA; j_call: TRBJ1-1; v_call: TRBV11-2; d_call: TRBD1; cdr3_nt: TGTGCCAGCAGCTTAGGGACAGGCACTGAAGCTTTCTTT; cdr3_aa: CASSLGTGTEAFF
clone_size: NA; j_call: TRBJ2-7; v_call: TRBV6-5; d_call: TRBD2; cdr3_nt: TGTGCCAGCAGTTACGCCATTAGCGGGGGTTACGAGCAGTACTTC; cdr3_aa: CASSYAISGGYEQYF
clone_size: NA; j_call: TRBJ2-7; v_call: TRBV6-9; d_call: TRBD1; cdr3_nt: TGTGCCAGCAGTTATGGACAGGGGGCCTACGAGCAGTACTTC; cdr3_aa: CASSYGQGAYEQYF
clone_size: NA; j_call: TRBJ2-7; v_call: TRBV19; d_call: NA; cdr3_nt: TGTGCCAGTAGTATAGCAGGGAACGAGCAGTACTTC; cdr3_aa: CASSIAGNEQYF
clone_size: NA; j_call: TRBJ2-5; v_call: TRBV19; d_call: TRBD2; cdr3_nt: TGTGCCAGTAGTGACCCGGGACTAGCGGGAGGGTATGGTGGCCAGTACTTC; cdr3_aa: CASSDPGLAGGYGGQYF
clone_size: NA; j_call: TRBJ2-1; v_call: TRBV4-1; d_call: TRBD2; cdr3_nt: TGCGCCAGCAGCCCGGGACTAGCCCAAATTAATGAGCAGTTCTTC; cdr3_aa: CASSPGLAQINEQFF
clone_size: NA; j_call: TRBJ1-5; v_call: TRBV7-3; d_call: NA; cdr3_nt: TGTGCCAGCAGCTTAACAGGGGATAGCAATCAGCCCCAGCATTTT; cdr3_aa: CASSLTGDSNQPQHF
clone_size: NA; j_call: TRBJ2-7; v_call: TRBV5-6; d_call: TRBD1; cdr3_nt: TGTGCCAGCAGCCCACCACAGGGGGCGGGGGAGCAGTACTTC; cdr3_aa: CASSPPQGAGEQYF
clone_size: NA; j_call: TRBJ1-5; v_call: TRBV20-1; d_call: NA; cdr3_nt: TGCAGTGCGAGACAGCAGCCCCAGCATTTT; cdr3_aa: CSARQQPQHF
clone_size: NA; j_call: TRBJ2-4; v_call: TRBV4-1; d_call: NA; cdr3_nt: TGCGCCAGCAGCCAAGATGGACTAGCCAAAAACATTCAGTACTTC; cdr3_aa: CASSQDGLAKNIQYF